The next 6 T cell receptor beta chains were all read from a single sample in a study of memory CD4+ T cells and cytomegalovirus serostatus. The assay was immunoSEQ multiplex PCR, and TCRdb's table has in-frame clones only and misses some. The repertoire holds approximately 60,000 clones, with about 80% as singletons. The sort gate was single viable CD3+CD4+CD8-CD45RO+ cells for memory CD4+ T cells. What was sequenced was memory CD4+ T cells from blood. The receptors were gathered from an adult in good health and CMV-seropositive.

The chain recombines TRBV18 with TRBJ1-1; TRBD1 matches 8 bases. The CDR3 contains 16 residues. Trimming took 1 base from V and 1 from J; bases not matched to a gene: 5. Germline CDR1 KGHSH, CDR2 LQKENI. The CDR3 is CASSPQQGARNTEAFF. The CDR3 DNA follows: TGTGCCAGCTCACCACAGCAGGGGGCTCGGAACACTGAAGCTTTCTTT.

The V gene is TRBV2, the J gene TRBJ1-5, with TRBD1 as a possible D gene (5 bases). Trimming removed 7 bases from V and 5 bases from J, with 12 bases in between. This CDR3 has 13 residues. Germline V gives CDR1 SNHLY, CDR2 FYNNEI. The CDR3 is CASNRETDQPQHF. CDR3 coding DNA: TGTGCCAGCAATAGGGAGACAGATCAGCCCCAGCATTTT.

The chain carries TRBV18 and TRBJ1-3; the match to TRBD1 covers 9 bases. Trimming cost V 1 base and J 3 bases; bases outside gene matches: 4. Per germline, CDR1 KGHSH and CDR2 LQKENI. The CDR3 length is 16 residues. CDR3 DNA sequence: TGTGCCAGCTCACCACAAGGACAGGGGAGTGGAAACACCATATATTTT. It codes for CASSPQGQGSGNTIYF.

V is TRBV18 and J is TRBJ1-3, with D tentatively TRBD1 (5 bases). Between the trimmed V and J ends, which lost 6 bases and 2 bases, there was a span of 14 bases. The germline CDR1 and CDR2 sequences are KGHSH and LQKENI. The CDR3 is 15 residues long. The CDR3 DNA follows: TGTGCCAGCTCCCTGGACATCGTGGCTGGAAACACCATATATTTT. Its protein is CASSLDIVAGNTIYF.

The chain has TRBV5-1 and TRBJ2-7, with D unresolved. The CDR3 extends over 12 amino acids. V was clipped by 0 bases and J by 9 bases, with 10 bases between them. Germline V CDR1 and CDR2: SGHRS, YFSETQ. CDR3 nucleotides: TGCGCCAGCAGCTTGGTAGGGCTTGGGCAGTACTTC. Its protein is CASSLVGLGQYF.

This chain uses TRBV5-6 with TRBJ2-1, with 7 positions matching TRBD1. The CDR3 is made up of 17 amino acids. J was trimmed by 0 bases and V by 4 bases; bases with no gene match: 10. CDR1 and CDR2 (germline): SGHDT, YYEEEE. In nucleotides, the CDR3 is TGTGCCAGCAGCCCGGGACAGACAAGGCTCTCCTACAATGAGCAGTTCTTC. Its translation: CASSPGQTRLSYNEQFF.